What follows are 3 T cell receptor beta chains derived from one specimen sequenced in a study of PD-1 blockade in classical Hodgkin lymphoma (dated by TCRdb to 2018 to 2020). The intended sense of this specimen's time point label: cycle 2 day 1 (C2D1) of nivolumab. Every trial patient had relapsed after autologous stem cell transplantation, and cohorts A, B and C differed in prior brentuximab vedotin exposure. The library was built by means of the immunoSEQ multiplex PCR assay. TCRdb mirrors the immuneACCESS table, restricted to in-frame sequences. Some clones are absent from its copies; in checked studies, under half trace to an unresolved V gene, and the reason for the others is unknown. The sample profile shows around 19,000 clones; 86% of them were found once. The ten largest make up about an eighth of the sample. Sequenced here: peripheral blood mononuclear cells (PBMCs), sampled before the second cycle of nivolumab. The receptors originated from a human donor with classical Hodgkin lymphoma.

The V gene is TRBV6-5, the J gene TRBJ2-2; D ambiguous. V gave up 2 bases and J gave up 5 bases, with 6 bases separating them. The germline gives CDR1 MNHEY, CDR2 SVGAGI. The CDR3 runs to 13 residues. The CDR3 DNA sequence: TGTGCCAGCAGTTACCTGGGGACCGGGGAGCTGTTTTTT. Amino acid sequence: CASSYLGTGELFF.

This chain uses TRBV4-1 with TRBJ1-5; possible D gene TRBD1, 5 bases. V lost 0 bases to trimming and J lost 8 bases, with 14 bases between them. The CDR3 spans 15 residues. The germline V gene has CDR1 MGHRA and CDR2 YSYEKL. The CDR3 DNA follows: TGCGCCAGCAGCCAAGAGTCACCACCAGGGAAGCCCCAGCATTTT. Its protein is CASSQESPPGKPQHF.

The CDR3 loop reads CASSLGGIANEKLFF. The CDR3 DNA sequence: TGCGCCAGCAGCTTGGGGGGGATAGCTAATGAAAAACTGTTTTTT. The genes are TRBV5-1 and TRBJ1-4; perhaps TRBD1 as D (5 bases). The V and J ends lost 0 bases and 3 bases respectively, with 9 bases between them. The CDR3 runs to 15 residues. Germline V CDR1 and CDR2: SGHRS, YFSETQ.